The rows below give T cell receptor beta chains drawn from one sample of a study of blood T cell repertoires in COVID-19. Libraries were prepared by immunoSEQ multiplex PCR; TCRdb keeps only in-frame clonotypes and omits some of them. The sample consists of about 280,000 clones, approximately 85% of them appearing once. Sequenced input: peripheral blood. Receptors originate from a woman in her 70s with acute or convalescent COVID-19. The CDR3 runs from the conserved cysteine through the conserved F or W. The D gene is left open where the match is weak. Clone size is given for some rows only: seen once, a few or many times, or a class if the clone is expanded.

DNA: TGTGCCAGCAGCTTGCGTGGGGGACTTAACTATGGCTACACCTTC
CDR3: CASSLRGGLNYGYTF
J: TRBJ1-2
size: -
V: TRBV5-4
D: -

DNA: TGCGCCAGCAGCTTGGAAACAGCCTATGGCTACACCTTC
CDR3: CASSLETAYGYTF
J: TRBJ1-2
size: -
V: TRBV5-1
D: -

DNA: TGCGCCACGCGGGGGGGCTTCACAGATACGCAGTATTTT
CDR3: CATRGGFTDTQYF
J: TRBJ2-3
size: -
V: TRBV5-1
D: TRBD2

DNA: TGTGCCAGCAGCTCCGGACAGGCAAACACCATATATTTT
CDR3: CASSSGQANTIYF
J: TRBJ1-3
size: -
V: TRBV7-6
D: TRBD1

DNA: TGCGCCAGCAGCCAAGACGGGGGGGCTCGGGAGACCCAGTACTTC
CDR3: CASSQDGGARETQYF
J: TRBJ2-5
size: -
V: TRBV4-1
D: TRBD2

DNA: TGTGCCAGCAGCGTAGGGGGGCGGGGGGCCTCCTACGAGCAGTACTTC
CDR3: CASSVGGRGASYEQYF
J: TRBJ2-7
size: -
V: TRBV9
D: TRBD2

DNA: TGTGCCATCGGGCAGGGGACAACTCAGCCCCAGCATTTT
CDR3: CAIGQGTTQPQHF
J: TRBJ1-5
size: -
V: TRBV10-3
D: -

DNA: TGCAGCGTACGGGACAGCAACACTGAAGCTTTCTTT
CDR3: CSVRDSNTEAFF
J: TRBJ1-1
size: -
V: TRBV29-1
D: TRBD1

DNA: TGTGCCAGCAGTCTCACTCGGGGGGTTATCTACGAGCAGTACTTC
CDR3: CASSLTRGVIYEQYF
J: TRBJ2-7
size: -
V: TRBV6-5
D: TRBD2

DNA: TGTGCCAGCAGCGTAGGGGAGCAGCCTAATTCACCCCTCCACTTT
CDR3: CASSVGEQPNSPLHF
J: TRBJ1-6
size: -
V: TRBV9
D: -

DNA: TGTGCCAGCGGACTAGGACAAACCCTCGGGCGTAACACTGAAGCTTTCTTT
CDR3: CASGLGQTLGRNTEAFF
J: TRBJ1-1
size: -
V: TRBV11-2
D: -

DNA: TGTGCCAGCAGCGTGATAGCGGGGGGCTACGAGCAGTACTTC
CDR3: CASSVIAGGYEQYF
J: TRBJ2-7
size: once
V: TRBV11-2
D: TRBD2

DNA: TGTGCCAGTAGTATCCGGACAGGGGGCGCGGGTCAGCCCCAGCATTTT
CDR3: CASSIRTGGAGQPQHF
J: TRBJ1-5
size: -
V: TRBV19
D: TRBD1

DNA: TGTGCCAGTAGGACCTCCGAGGGCCGTGGCTACACCTTC
CDR3: CASRTSEGRGYTF
J: TRBJ1-2
size: -
V: TRBV19
D: -

DNA: TGCGCCAGCAGCCTACAGGGTCAAGGCGAGCAGTACTTC
CDR3: CASSLQGQGEQYF
J: TRBJ2-7
size: few
V: TRBV5-1
D: -

DNA: TGTGCCAGCAGTGTATCTACTAATGAAAAACTGTTTTTT
CDR3: CASSVSTNEKLFF
J: TRBJ1-4
size: -
V: TRBV2
D: -

DNA: TGTGCCAGCAGCTCACCGGGACACCCGAACACTGAAGCTTTCTTT
CDR3: CASSSPGHPNTEAFF
J: TRBJ1-1
size: -
V: TRBV11-1
D: -

DNA: TGTGCCAGCAGCCCACGGTATGGCTACACCTTC
CDR3: CASSPRYGYTF
J: TRBJ1-2
size: -
V: TRBV5-8
D: -

DNA: TGTGCCAGCAGCTCTACGGGGGGGATGAGCTCCTACAATGAGCAGTTCTTC
CDR3: CASSSTGGMSSYNEQFF
J: TRBJ2-1
size: -
V: TRBV7-6
D: TRBD2

DNA: TGCGCCAGCAGCTTCGGACAGGGTGGAAACACCATATATTTT
CDR3: CASSFGQGGNTIYF
J: TRBJ1-3
size: -
V: TRBV5-1
D: TRBD1

DNA: TGTGCCAGCAGCCGAGGGCGGGGGGTCGGCGAGCAGTACTTC
CDR3: CASSRGRGVGEQYF
J: TRBJ2-7
size: once
V: TRBV3-1/TRBV3-2
D: TRBD2

DNA: TGTGCCAGCTCACCGGACAGGTTGGGTGTTGGCTACACCTTC
CDR3: CASSPDRLGVGYTF
J: TRBJ1-2
size: -
V: TRBV18
D: TRBD1

DNA: TGTGCCAGCAGCTTGGTTCTAGCGGGGGGCACAGATACGCAGTATTTT
CDR3: CASSLVLAGGTDTQYF
J: TRBJ2-3
size: -
V: TRBV5-5
D: TRBD2

DNA: TGTGCCAGTAGTTTGGGCGGGGGGACCGGGGAGCTGTTTTTT
CDR3: CASSLGGGTGELFF
J: TRBJ2-2
size: -
V: TRBV19
D: TRBD2

DNA: TGTGCCAGTCTAAGGGGACAGGGCCCTGCCGAGCAGTACTTC
CDR3: CASLRGQGPAEQYF
J: TRBJ2-7
size: -
V: TRBV6-6
D: TRBD1

DNA: TGTGTCAGAAGCTTAAGCCGACAGGGGGCATTAAATGAAAAACTGTTTTTT
CDR3: CVRSLSRQGALNEKLFF
J: TRBJ1-4
size: -
V: TRBV7-5
D: -

DNA: TGTGCCAGCAGCTTGCGTAGCCCCGGGGAGCTGTTTTTT
CDR3: CASSLRSPGELFF
J: TRBJ2-2
size: -
V: TRBV5-5
D: -

DNA: TGTGCCAGCAGCCCCTATTTCTGGACAGGGGGCGTTAGGCAGCCCCAGCATTTT
CDR3: CASSPYFWTGGVRQPQHF
J: TRBJ1-5
size: -
V: TRBV7-8
D: TRBD1

DNA: TGTGCCAGCAGCAGGACAGTTAACACTGAAGCTTTCTTT
CDR3: CASSRTVNTEAFF
J: TRBJ1-1
size: -
V: TRBV11-2
D: -

DNA: TGTGCCAGCTCACCATCCTCTGCCGGCCTGGGCACCGGCTACACCTTC
CDR3: CASSPSSAGLGTGYTF
J: TRBJ1-2
size: -
V: TRBV18
D: -

DNA: TGTGCCAGCAGCCCGAGACTGAGCGGGGGGGCCCTTGAGCAGTTCTTC
CDR3: CASSPRLSGGALEQFF
J: TRBJ2-1
size: -
V: TRBV11-2
D: TRBD2

DNA: TGTGCCAGCAGTTACGGGAGAGGCAAGGAGAACACTGAAGCTTTCTTT
CDR3: CASSYGRGKENTEAFF
J: TRBJ1-1
size: -
V: TRBV6-5
D: -

DNA: TGCGCCAGCAGCTGGGGACAGGACCTAGGGGGCTACACCTTC
CDR3: CASSWGQDLGGYTF
J: TRBJ1-2
size: -
V: TRBV5-1
D: TRBD1

DNA: TGTGCCAGCAGCATCCGGACAGGGGTAGGGACCGGGGAGCTGTTTTTT
CDR3: CASSIRTGVGTGELFF
J: TRBJ2-2
size: -
V: TRBV21-1
D: -

DNA: TGTGCCAGCAGCTCTGCGGCCCGGGCGGGCAATGAGCAGTTCTTC
CDR3: CASSSAARAGNEQFF
J: TRBJ2-1
size: -
V: TRBV11-2
D: -

DNA: TGCGCCAGCAGCTCGGGACTCAACACCGGGGAGCTGTTTTTT
CDR3: CASSSGLNTGELFF
J: TRBJ2-2
size: -
V: TRBV5-1
D: -

DNA: TGTGCCAGCACCCAACAGGGGGTGAGTGAAGCTTTCTTT
CDR3: CASTQQGVSEAFF
J: TRBJ1-1
size: -
V: TRBV7-2
D: TRBD1

DNA: TGTGCCAGCAGCCAAGCCCCCCAGTCCCGCTCTGGCTACACCTTC
CDR3: CASSQAPQSRSGYTF
J: TRBJ1-2
size: -
V: TRBV3-1/TRBV3-2
D: -

DNA: TGTGCCAGCAGCCAATCTGGGTCAGGGGCGCTACAGCCCCAGCATTTT
CDR3: CASSQSGSGALQPQHF
J: TRBJ1-5
size: once
V: TRBV3-1/TRBV3-2
D: -

DNA: TGTGCCAGCAGCCAAGACGGGGGGGATACAGATACGCAGTATTTT
CDR3: CASSQDGGDTDTQYF
J: TRBJ2-3
size: -
V: TRBV4-2
D: TRBD2

DNA: TGTGCCAGCAGTTTATCCCCCCTCTACGAGCAGTACTTC
CDR3: CASSLSPLYEQYF
J: TRBJ2-7
size: -
V: TRBV28
D: -

DNA: TGTGCCAGCAGGGAGGACCGGCCTAGCAATCAGCCCCAGCATTTT
CDR3: CASREDRPSNQPQHF
J: TRBJ1-5
size: -
V: TRBV2
D: -

DNA: TGCGCCAGCAACGACGCTGGCGGCGGGGCCTCCTACGAGCAGTACTTC
CDR3: CASNDAGGGASYEQYF
J: TRBJ2-7
size: -
V: TRBV10-2
D: -

DNA: TGTGCCAGCAGCCAACAGATAGATGGCTACACCTTC
CDR3: CASSQQIDGYTF
J: TRBJ1-2
size: -
V: TRBV7-2
D: -

DNA: TGTGCCAGCAGCTTGGCGGGACAGGGGGCGCTGAGTCAGCCCCAGCATTTT
CDR3: CASSLAGQGALSQPQHF
J: TRBJ1-5
size: -
V: TRBV5-6
D: TRBD1

DNA: TGTGCCACACAGGGAAGCAATCAGCCCCAGCATTTT
CDR3: CATQGSNQPQHF
J: TRBJ1-5
size: -
V: TRBV2
D: -

DNA: TGTGCCAGCAGCCAAATGAGGGAAGCTTTCTTT
CDR3: CASSQMREAFF
J: TRBJ1-1
size: -
V: TRBV3-1/TRBV3-2
D: -

DNA: TGTGCCTGGAGTGAACAGATTAACACCGGGGAGCTGTTTTTT
CDR3: CAWSEQINTGELFF
J: TRBJ2-2
size: -
V: TRBV30
D: -

DNA: TGTGCCAGCAGCCTCACACAGGGGGCGCCGTACGAGCAGTACTTC
CDR3: CASSLTQGAPYEQYF
J: TRBJ2-7
size: -
V: TRBV6-6
D: TRBD1

DNA: TGCGCCAGCAGCCGAGTGCTAGCGGGGGGGCAACAGCAGTACTTC
CDR3: CASSRVLAGGQQQYF
J: TRBJ2-7
size: few
V: TRBV4-1
D: TRBD2

DNA: TGTGCCATCGGCAGACAGGGGCCTTCGGCGGTAGGCTACACCTTC
CDR3: CAIGRQGPSAVGYTF
J: TRBJ1-2
size: -
V: TRBV10-3
D: TRBD1

DNA: TGTGCCAGCAGTCAGGGGGTCAGTGGAAACACCATATATTTT
CDR3: CASSQGVSGNTIYF
J: TRBJ1-3
size: -
V: TRBV6-5
D: TRBD1

DNA: TGTGCCAGCTCAAGGGGACAGAGTAACACTGAAGCTTTCTTT
CDR3: CASSRGQSNTEAFF
J: TRBJ1-1
size: -
V: TRBV18
D: TRBD1

DNA: TGTGCCAGCAGCGGGGCCCTCGGGAGCCTGGCCTACTATGGCTACACCTTC
CDR3: CASSGALGSLAYYGYTF
J: TRBJ1-2
size: -
V: TRBV9
D: -

DNA: TGTGCCACGAAAAATCAGGGGGCGAGTGAAGCTTTCTTT
CDR3: CATKNQGASEAFF
J: TRBJ1-1
size: -
V: TRBV2
D: TRBD1

DNA: TGTGCCAGCAGCTTAGGGGGACAGCGGAACACTGAAGCTTTCTTT
CDR3: CASSLGGQRNTEAFF
J: TRBJ1-1
size: -
V: TRBV7-2
D: TRBD1

DNA: TGTGCCAGCAGCTCGGGACAGGTGAACACCGGGGAGCTGTTTTTT
CDR3: CASSSGQVNTGELFF
J: TRBJ2-2
size: -
V: TRBV11-2
D: TRBD1

DNA: TGTGCCAGCACATGGACAGAGAATTCACCCCTCCACTTT
CDR3: CASTWTENSPLHF
J: TRBJ1-6
size: -
V: TRBV2
D: -

DNA: TGTGCCAGCAGTGAAAAGTCTAGCGGGAAAAACATTCAGTACTTC
CDR3: CASSEKSSGKNIQYF
J: TRBJ2-4
size: -
V: TRBV2
D: TRBD2